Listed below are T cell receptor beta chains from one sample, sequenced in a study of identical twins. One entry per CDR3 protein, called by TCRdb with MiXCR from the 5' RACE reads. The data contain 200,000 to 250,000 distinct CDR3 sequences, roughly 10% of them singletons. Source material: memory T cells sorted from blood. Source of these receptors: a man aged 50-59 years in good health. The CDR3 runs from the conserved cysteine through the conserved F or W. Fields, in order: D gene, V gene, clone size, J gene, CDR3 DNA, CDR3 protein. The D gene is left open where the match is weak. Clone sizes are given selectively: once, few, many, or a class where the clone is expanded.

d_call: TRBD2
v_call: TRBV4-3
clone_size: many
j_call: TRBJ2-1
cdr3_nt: TGCGCCAGCAGCTGGCGTGTCGAGCGGGAGGGTCCCTACAATGAGCAGTTCTTC
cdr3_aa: CASSWRVEREGPYNEQFF

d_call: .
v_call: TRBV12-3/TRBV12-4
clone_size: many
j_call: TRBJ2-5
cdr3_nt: TGTGCCAGCAGTTTAAGCTATCTAGAGACCCAGTACTTC
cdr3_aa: CASSLSYLETQYF

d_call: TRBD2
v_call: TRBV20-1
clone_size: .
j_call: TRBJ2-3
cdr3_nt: TGCAGTGCTACCAAACTAGCGAACACAGATACGCAGTATTTT
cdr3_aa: CSATKLANTDTQYF

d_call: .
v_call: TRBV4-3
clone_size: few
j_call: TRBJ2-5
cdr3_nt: TGCGCCAGCAGCCAAAGGAAGGGAAACAGGGCTTCGGAGACCCAGTACTTC
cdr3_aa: CASSQRKGNRASETQYF

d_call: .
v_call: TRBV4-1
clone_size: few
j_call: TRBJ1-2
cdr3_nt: TGCGCCAGCAGCCAAGACCAGATCTATGGCTACACCTTC
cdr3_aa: CASSQDQIYGYTF

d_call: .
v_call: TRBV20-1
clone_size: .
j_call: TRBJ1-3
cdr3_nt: TGCAGTGCTAGAGTATCTGGAAACACCATATATTTT
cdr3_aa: CSARVSGNTIYF

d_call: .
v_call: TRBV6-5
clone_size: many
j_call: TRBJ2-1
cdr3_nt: TGTGCCAGCAGTTCCCGCCCGGCCCTTAACAATGAGCAGTTCTTC
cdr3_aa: CASSSRPALNNEQFF

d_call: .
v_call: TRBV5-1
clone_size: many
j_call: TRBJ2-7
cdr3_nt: TGCGCCAGCAGCTTGACGGGATGGTGGTACTTC
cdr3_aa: CASSLTGWWYF

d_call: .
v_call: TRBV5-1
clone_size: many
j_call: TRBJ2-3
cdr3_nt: TGCGCCAGCAGCTTGCGCGCCACGAGCGCCAGCACAGATACGCAGTATTTT
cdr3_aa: CASSLRATSASTDTQYF

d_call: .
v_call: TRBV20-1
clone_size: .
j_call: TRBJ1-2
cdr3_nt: TGCAGTGCTAGACCTCGACAAATAGGAGATGGCTACACCTTC
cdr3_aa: CSARPRQIGDGYTF